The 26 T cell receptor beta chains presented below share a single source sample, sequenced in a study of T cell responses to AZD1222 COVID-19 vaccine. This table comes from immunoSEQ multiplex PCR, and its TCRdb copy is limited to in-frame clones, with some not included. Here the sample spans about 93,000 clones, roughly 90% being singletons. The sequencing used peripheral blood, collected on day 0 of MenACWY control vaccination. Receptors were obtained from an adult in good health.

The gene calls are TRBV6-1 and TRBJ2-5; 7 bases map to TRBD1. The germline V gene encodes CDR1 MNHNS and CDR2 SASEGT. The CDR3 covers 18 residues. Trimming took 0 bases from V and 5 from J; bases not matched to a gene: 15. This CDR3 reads CASSEAIALDRSGETQYF. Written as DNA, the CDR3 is TGTGCCAGCAGTGAAGCGATCGCCCTGGACAGGTCGGGGGAGACCCAGTACTTC.

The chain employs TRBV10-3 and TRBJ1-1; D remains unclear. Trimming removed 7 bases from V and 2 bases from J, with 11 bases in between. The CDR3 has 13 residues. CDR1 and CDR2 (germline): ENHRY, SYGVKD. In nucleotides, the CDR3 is TGTGCCATCAATGGGAACAGAAACACTGAAGCTTTCTTT. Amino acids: CAINGNRNTEAFF.

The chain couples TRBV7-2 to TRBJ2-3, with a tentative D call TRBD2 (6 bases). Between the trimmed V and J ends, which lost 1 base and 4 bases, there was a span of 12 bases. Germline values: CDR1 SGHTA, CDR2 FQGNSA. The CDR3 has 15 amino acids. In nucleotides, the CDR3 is TGTGCCAGCAGCTTAGGTTCGGGGGTGGCAGATACGCAGTATTTT. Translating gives CASSLGSGVADTQYF.

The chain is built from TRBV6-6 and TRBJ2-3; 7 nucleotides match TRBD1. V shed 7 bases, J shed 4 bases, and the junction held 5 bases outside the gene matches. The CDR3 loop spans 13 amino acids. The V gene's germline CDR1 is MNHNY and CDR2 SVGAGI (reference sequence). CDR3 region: CASTTTGADTQYF. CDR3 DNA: TGTGCCAGCACCACTACAGGGGCAGATACGCAGTATTTT.

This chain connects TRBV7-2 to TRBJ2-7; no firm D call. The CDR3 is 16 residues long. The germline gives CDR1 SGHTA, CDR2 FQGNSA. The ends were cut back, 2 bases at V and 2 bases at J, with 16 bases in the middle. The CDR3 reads CASSLTSIKGTYEQYF. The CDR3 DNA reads TGTGCCAGCAGCTTAACCTCTATCAAGGGAACCTACGAGCAGTACTTC.

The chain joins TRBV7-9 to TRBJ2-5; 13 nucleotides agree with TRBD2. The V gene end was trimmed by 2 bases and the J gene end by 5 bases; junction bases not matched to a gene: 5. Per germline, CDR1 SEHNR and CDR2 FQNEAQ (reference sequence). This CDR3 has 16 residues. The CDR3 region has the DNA TGTGCCAGCAGCTTACTTCCGGGACTAGCGGGGGAGACCCAGTACTTC. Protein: CASSLLPGLAGETQYF.

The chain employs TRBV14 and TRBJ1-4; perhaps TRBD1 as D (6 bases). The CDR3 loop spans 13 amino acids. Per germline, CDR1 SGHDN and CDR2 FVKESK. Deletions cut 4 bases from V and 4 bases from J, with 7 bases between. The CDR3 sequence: CASSRDNNEKLFF. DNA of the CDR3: TGTGCCAGCAGCCGGGACAATAATGAAAAACTGTTTTTT.

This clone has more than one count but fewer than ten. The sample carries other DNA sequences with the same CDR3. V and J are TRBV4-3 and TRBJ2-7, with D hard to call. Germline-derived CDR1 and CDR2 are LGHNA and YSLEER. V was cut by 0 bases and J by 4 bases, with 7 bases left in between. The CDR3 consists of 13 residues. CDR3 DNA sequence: TGCGCCAGCAGCCAAGATCAAGGGTACGAGCAGTACTTC. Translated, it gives CASSQDQGYEQYF.

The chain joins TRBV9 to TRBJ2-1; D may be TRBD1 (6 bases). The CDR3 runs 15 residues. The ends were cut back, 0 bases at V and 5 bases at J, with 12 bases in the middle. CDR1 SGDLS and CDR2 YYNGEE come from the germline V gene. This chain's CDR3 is CASSVAPGADNEQFF. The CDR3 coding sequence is TGTGCCAGCAGCGTAGCACCAGGGGCGGACAATGAGCAGTTCTTC. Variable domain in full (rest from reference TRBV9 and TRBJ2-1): DSGVTQTPKHLITATGQRVTLRCSPRSGDLSVYWYQQSLDQGLQFLIQYYNGEERAKGNILERFSAQQFPDLHSELNLSSLELGDSALYFCASSVAPGADNEQFFGPGTRLTVL.

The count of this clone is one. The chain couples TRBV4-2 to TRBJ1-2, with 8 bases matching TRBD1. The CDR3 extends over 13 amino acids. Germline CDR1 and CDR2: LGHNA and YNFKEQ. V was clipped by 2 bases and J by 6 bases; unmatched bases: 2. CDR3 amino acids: CASSQPTGDGYTF. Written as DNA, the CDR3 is TGTGCCAGCAGCCAACCGACAGGGGATGGCTACACCTTC.

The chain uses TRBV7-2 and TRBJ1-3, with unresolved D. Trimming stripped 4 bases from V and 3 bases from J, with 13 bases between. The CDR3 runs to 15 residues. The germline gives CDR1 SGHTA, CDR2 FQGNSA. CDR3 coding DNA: TGTGCCAGCAGCTCTAGCGGCACACTTGGAAACACCATATATTTT. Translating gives CASSSSGTLGNTIYF.

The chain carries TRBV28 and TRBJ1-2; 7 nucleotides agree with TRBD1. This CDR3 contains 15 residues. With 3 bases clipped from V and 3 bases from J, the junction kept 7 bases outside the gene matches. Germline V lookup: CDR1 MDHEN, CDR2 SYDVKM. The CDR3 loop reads CASSFSPTGDYGYTF. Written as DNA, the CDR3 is TGTGCCAGCAGTTTTAGCCCTACAGGGGACTATGGCTACACCTTC.

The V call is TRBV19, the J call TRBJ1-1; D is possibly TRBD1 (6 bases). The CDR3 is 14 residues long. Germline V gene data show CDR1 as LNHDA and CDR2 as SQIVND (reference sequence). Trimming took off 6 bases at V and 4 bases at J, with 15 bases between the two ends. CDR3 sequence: CASSLSGAGTEAFF. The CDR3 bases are TGTGCCAGTAGCCTTTCAGGGGCTGGCACTGAAGCTTTCTTT.

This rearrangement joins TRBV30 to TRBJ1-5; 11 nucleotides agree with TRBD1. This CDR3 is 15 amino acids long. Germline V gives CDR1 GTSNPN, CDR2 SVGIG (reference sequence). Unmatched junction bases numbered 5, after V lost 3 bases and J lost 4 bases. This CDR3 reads CAWSRGQGANQPQHF. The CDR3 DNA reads TGTGCCTGGAGCCGAGGACAGGGGGCGAATCAGCCCCAGCATTTT.

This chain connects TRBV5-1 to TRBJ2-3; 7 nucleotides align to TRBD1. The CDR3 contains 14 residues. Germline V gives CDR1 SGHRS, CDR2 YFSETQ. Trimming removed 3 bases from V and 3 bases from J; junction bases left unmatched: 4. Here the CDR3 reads CASSSPDRTDTQYF. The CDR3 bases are TGCGCCAGCAGCTCGCCGGACAGGACAGATACGCAGTATTTT.

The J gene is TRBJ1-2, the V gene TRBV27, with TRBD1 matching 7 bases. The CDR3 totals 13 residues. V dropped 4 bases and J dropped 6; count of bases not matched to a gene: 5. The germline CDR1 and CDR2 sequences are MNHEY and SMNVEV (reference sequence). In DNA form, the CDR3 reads TGTGCCAGCAGTTCAACAGGGGCCCATGGCTACACCTTC. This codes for CASSSTGAHGYTF.

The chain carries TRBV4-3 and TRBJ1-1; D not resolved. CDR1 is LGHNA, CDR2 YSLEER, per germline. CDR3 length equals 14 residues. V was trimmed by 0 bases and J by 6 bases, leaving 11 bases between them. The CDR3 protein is CASSQDMRSAEAFF. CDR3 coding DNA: TGCGCCAGCAGCCAAGATATGAGGTCCGCTGAAGCTTTCTTT.

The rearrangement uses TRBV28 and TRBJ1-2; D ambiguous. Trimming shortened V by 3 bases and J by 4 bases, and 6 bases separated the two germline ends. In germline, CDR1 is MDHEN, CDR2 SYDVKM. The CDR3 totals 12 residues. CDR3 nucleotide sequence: TGTGCCAGCAGTTTTTCGCCCTATGGCTACACCTTC. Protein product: CASSFSPYGYTF.

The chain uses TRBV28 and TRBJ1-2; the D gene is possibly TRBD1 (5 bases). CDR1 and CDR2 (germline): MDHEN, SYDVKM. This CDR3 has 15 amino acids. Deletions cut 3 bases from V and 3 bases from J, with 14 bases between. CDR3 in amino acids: CASSFRSKGHYGYTF. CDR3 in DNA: TGTGCCAGCAGTTTTAGGTCAAAGGGGCACTATGGCTACACCTTC.

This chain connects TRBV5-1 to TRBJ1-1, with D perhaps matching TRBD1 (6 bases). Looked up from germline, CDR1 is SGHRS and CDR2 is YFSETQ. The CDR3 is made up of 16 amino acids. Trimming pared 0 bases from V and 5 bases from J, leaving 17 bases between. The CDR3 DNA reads TGCGCCAGCAGCTTGGACCCGGGACAAGCAAGGACTGAAGCTTTCTTT. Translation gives CASSLDPGQARTEAFF.

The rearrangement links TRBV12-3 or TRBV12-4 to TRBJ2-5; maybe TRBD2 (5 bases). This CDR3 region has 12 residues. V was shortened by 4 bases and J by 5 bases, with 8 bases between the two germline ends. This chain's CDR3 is CASSSIAETQYF. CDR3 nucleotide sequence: TGTGCCAGCAGTTCGATAGCGGAGACCCAGTACTTC.

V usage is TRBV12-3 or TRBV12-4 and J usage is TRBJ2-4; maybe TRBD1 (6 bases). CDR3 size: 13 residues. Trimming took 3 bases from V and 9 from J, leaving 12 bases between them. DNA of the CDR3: TGTGCCAGCAGTTTTGCAGGGGTGGGCATTCAGTACTTC. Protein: CASSFAGVGIQYF.

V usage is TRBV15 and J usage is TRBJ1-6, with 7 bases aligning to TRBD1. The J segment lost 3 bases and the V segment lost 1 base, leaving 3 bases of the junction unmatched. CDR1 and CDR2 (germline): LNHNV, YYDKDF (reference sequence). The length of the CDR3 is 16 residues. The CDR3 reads CATSRVGGIYNSPLHF. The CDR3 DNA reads TGTGCCACCAGCAGAGTAGGGGGCATCTATAATTCACCCCTCCACTTT.

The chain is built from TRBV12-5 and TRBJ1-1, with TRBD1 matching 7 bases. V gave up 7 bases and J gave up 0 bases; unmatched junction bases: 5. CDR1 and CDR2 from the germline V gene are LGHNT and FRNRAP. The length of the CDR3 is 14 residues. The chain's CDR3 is CASAGQPMNTEAFF. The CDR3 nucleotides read TGTGCTAGTGCGGGACAGCCAATGAACACTGAAGCTTTCTTT.

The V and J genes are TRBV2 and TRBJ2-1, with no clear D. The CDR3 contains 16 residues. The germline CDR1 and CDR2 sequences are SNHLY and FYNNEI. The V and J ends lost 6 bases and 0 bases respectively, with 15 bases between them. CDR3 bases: TGTGCCAGCAGCCCTTTGGATTTTAGCTCCTACAATGAGCAGTTCTTC. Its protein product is CASSPLDFSSYNEQFF.

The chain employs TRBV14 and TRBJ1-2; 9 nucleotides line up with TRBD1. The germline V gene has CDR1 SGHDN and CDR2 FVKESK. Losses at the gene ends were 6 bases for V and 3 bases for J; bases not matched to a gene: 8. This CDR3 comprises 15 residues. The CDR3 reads CASSRGTGSDYGYTF. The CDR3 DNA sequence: TGTGCCAGCAGTCGAGGGACAGGGAGCGACTATGGCTACACCTTC.